What follows are 9 T cell receptor beta chains derived from one specimen sequenced in a study of CXCR3-negative and CXCR3-positive naive CD8 T cells. TRB cDNA was prepared as libraries by UMI-labeled 5' RACE. TCRdb re-called the 5' RACE reads and gives one entry per CDR3 protein, without DNA. The specimen's table records about 81,000 distinct CDR3 sequences. Material: naive CXCR3- CD8+ T cells from blood. Subset denoted: CD45RO-CCR7+CD27+CD95- naive CD8+ T cells lacking CXCR3 (TNR3-). These receptors originate from a human donor in good health. Some clones in this sample may be carry-over from other donors' samples.

V gene TRBV29-1 combines with J gene TRBJ2-3. Germline V CDR1 and CDR2: SQVTM, ANQGSEA. The CDR3 covers 14 residues. Here the CDR3 reads CSVEGPNNSDTQYF.

The CDR3 region is CASSFQTGGFYGYTF. This chain uses TRBV28 with TRBJ1-2; TCRdb picks TRBD1, but there is no DNA to check that call. The germline V gene has CDR1 MDHEN and CDR2 SYDVKM. This CDR3 spans 15 amino acids.

The genes are TRBV13 and TRBJ2-7. Per the germline V gene, CDR1 is PRHDT and CDR2 is FYEKMQ (reference sequence). The CDR3 has 13 residues. This CDR3 reads CASGLGRSYEQYF. The whole variable domain, filled in from reference TRBV13 and TRBJ2-7, reads AAGVIQSPRHLIKEKRETATLKCYPIPRHDTVYWYQQGPGQDPQFLISFYEKMQSDKGSIPDRFSAQQFSDYHSELNMSSLELGDSALYFCASGLGRSYEQYFGPGTRLTVT.

J is TRBJ2-3 and V is TRBV5-1; the TRBD1 assignment by TCRdb is unverifiable without DNA. The CDR3 extends over 15 amino acids. Per germline, CDR1 SGHRS and CDR2 YFSETQ. The CDR3 sequence: CASSTWTAGTDTQYF.

V usage is TRBV29-1 and J usage is TRBJ2-3; TCRdb designates TRBD2, a call that cannot be tested without DNA. CDR1 and CDR2 (germline): SQVTM, ANQGSEA. This CDR3 is built from 13 residues. CDR3 region: CSGAGGTTDTQYF.

V and J are TRBV4-3 and TRBJ2-7; TCRdb proposes TRBD1, but this gene call is untestable without DNA. This CDR3 has 16 residues. CDR1 and CDR2 from the germline V gene are LGHNA and YSLEER. CDR3 residues: CASSQDRQGLTYEQYF.

The V call is TRBV6-4, the J call TRBJ2-3; TCRdb gives TRBD1 as the D gene, but with no DNA this cannot be confirmed. The CDR3 has 14 residues. Germline V gives CDR1 MRHNA, CDR2 SNTAGT. This CDR3 is CASSGSTAPDTQYF.

The chain recombines TRBV7-9 with TRBJ2-1; TCRdb names TRBD2, which stays unverified in the absence of DNA. The germline V gene has CDR1 SEHNR and CDR2 FQNEAQ (reference sequence). CDR3 length: 16 residues. The CDR3 here is CASSLAGGNRYNEQFF. Variable domain in full (rest from reference TRBV7-9 and TRBJ2-1): DTGVSQNPRHKITKRGQNVTFRCDPISEHNRLYWYRQTLGQGPEFLTYFQNEAQLEKSRLLSDRFSAERPKGSFSTLEIQRTEQGDSAMYLCASSLAGGNRYNEQFFGPGTRLTVL.

The rearrangement uses TRBV3-1 and TRBJ2-1; the TRBD2 assignment by TCRdb is unverifiable without DNA. The germline gives CDR1 LGHDT, CDR2 YNNKEL (reference sequence). The CDR3 totals 20 residues. CDR3: CASSPNLTPGLAGVPNEQFF.